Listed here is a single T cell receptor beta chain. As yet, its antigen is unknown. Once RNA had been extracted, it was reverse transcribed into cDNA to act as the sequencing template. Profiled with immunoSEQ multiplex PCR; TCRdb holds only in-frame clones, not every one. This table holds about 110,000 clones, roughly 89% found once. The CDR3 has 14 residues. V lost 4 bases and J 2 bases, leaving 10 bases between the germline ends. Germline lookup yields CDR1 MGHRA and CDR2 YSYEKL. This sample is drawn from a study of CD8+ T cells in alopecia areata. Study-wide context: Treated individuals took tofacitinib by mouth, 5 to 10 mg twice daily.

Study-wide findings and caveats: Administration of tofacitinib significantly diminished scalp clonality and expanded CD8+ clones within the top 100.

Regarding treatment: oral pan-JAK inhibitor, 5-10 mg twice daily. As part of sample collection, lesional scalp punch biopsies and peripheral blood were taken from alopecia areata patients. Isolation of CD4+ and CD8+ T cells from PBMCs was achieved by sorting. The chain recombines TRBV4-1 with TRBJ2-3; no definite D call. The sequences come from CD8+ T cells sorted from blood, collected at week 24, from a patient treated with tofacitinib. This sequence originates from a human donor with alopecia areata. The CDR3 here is CASSLRLITDTQYF. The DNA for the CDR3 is TGCGCCAGCAGCCTCCGCCTTATCACAGATACGCAGTATTTT.